These 5 T cell receptor beta chains share one sample of origin, sequenced in a study of radiation and T cells in renal cell carcinoma (TCRdb year 2020). Library preparation employed the immunoSEQ multiplex PCR assay. TCRdb provides this immuneACCESS table in a form limited to in-frame rearrangements. Some clones are lacking; in checked studies, under half of them reflect an unresolved V gene, and why the rest are absent is not known. Across this sample there are approximately 120,000 clones, with about four fifths seen only once. The ten largest clones capture approximately 3% of the sample. Taken with the paper, the label for time point translates to: baseline pretreatment blood. This sample's treatment or condition label indicates: 15 Gy SBRT to primary tumor, nephrectomy 4 weeks later. This specimen was blood, taken from a patient whose treatment included radiotherapy and nephrectomy. The source is a woman aged 60-75 years with renal cell carcinoma.

Only one count was recorded for this clone. The chain recombines TRBV7-2 with TRBJ2-3; D uncertain. V lost 2 bases and J 0 bases, leaving 0 bases between the germline ends. The germline gives CDR1 SGHTA, CDR2 FQGNSA. The CDR3 covers 12 residues. The DNA of the CDR3 is TGTGCCAGCAGCTTAAGCACAGATACGCAGTATTTT. As protein: CASSLSTDTQYF.

This clone was found many times. The rearrangement joins TRBV5-4 to TRBJ2-2; 9 positions match TRBD2. Germline assignment: CDR1 SGHNT and CDR2 YYREEE (reference sequence). CDR3 length equals 15 residues. The V gene end was trimmed by 5 bases and the J gene end by 2 bases; junction bases not matched to a gene: 4. In nucleotides, the CDR3 is TGTGCCAGCAGACTTAGCGGGAGTAACACCGGGGAGCTGTTTTTT. Its protein product is CASRLSGSNTGELFF.

This clone is a singleton in its sample. The chain couples TRBV6-1 to TRBJ1-2; 7 bases match TRBD1. The CDR3 totals 13 residues. Germline assignment: CDR1 MNHNS and CDR2 SASEGT. The V segment lost 6 bases and the J segment 4 bases; nucleotides outside the gene matches: 5. The chain's CDR3 is CASRGQSFYGYTF. DNA of the CDR3: TGTGCCAGCAGGGGACAGAGCTTCTATGGCTACACCTTC.

This clone was picked up one time. This chain uses TRBV5-1 with TRBJ2-2; unclear D gene. Trimming cost V 0 bases and J 6 bases, with 3 bases left between them. Germline CDR1 reads SGHRS; CDR2 reads YFSETQ. The CDR3 length is 12 residues. The CDR3, as DNA: TGCGCCAGCAGCTTGGTTTCCGGGGAGCTGTTTTTT. Residues: CASSLVSGELFF.

The J gene is TRBJ2-5, the V gene TRBV7-9, with TRBD1 matching over 8 bases. CDR3 length: 14 amino acids. The junction had 9 bases not matched to a gene; V was cut back by 8 bases and J by 4 bases. The germline V gene has CDR1 SEHNR and CDR2 FQNEAQ (reference sequence). The CDR3 reads CASHRQGIGETQYF. The CDR3 nucleotides read TGTGCCAGCCATAGACAGGGGATCGGAGAGACCCAGTACTTC.